The next 15 T cell receptor beta chains were all read from a single sample in a study of blood T cell repertoires in COVID-19. The method was immunoSEQ multiplex PCR; TCRdb's version includes in-frame clones alone and lacks a portion of them. The table has a few hundred thousand clones, roughly 90% seen once. The source material was peripheral blood. The receptors were gathered from a woman in her twenties or thirties with COVID-19, enrolled during active disease.

J is TRBJ2-5 and V is TRBV12-1; TRBD2, the D gene given by the table, was not confirmed from the DNA. TRBV12-1 is a known pseudogene. This CDR3 is 20 amino acids long. CDR3 coding DNA: TGTGCCAGCAGCTTCCTCGGGACTAGCGGAATGGTATGGTACCAAGAGACCCAGTACTTC. Translation gives CASSFLGTSGMVWYQETQYF.

The chain recombines TRBV3-1 (or the pseudogene TRBV3-2) with TRBJ2-2, with 8 bases identical to TRBD1. CDR1 and CDR2 from the germline V gene are LGHDT and YNNKEL (reference sequence). The V gene end was trimmed by 3 bases and the J gene end by 2 bases; junction bases not matched to a gene: 5. The CDR3 has 16 amino acids. The CDR3 DNA reads as TGTGCCAGCAGCCATCGACAGGGGTCCAACACCGGGGAGCTGTTTTTT. Encoded protein: CASSHRQGSNTGELFF.

As DNA, the CDR3 is TGTGCCAGCAGCTTAGGACAGCCTAATTCACCCCTCCACTTT. It specifies CASSLGQPNSPLHF. V and J are TRBV5-4 and TRBJ1-6; possibly TRBD1 for D (6 bases). Per germline, CDR1 SGHNT and CDR2 YYREEE (reference sequence). The CDR3 sequence is 14 residues long. The ends were cut back, 2 bases at V and 6 bases at J, with 9 bases in the middle.

The chain links TRBV3-1 (or the pseudogene TRBV3-2) to TRBJ2-7; D unresolved. CDR3 length equals 15 residues. With 4 bases removed from V and 0 bases from J, the gap between germline ends came to 13 bases. CDR1 LGHDT and CDR2 YNNKEL come from the germline V gene (reference sequence). For the CDR3, the DNA is TGTGCCAGCAGCCCCCGAGCAGGAATCTCCTACGAGCAGTACTTC. Translated, it gives CASSPRAGISYEQYF.

The CDR3 DNA is TGTGCCAGCAGGGGACAGGGCGGGAGCAATCAGCCCCAGCATTTT. Protein sequence: CASRGQGGSNQPQHF. This sequence joins TRBV27 and TRBJ1-5, with 9 bases lining up with TRBD1. J lost 1 base, V lost 6 bases, and 4 bases had no gene match. The length of the CDR3 is 15 residues. Germline values: CDR1 MNHEY, CDR2 SMNVEV (reference sequence).

There are a few counts of this clone. The CDR3: CASSQVLAGVDTQYF. CDR3 coding DNA: TGTGCCAGCAGCCAAGTCTTAGCGGGAGTAGATACGCAGTATTTT. The J gene is TRBJ2-3, the V gene TRBV14; 9 nucleotides align to TRBD2. The CDR3 length is 15 residues. V lost 1 base, J lost 5 bases, and 4 bases stayed unmatched. Germline CDR1 reads SGHDN; CDR2 reads FVKESK.

V and J are TRBV6-1 and TRBJ1-5, with D tentatively TRBD1 (5 bases). CDR1 and CDR2 (germline): MNHNS, SASEGT. Trimming stripped 4 bases from V and 0 bases from J, with 16 bases between. The CDR3 extends over 17 amino acids. The CDR3 region is CASSGQGPLYSNQPQHF. For the CDR3, the DNA is TGTGCCAGCAGTGGTCAGGGTCCCCTTTATAGCAATCAGCCCCAGCATTTT.

This clone was seen only once. Different DNA sequences within this sample yield the same CDR3. This sequence joins TRBV30 and TRBJ2-1, with 9 positions matching TRBD2. V shed 2 bases, J shed 7 bases, and the junction held 6 bases outside the gene matches. The CDR3 consists of 14 residues. Germline V gene lookup returns CDR1 GTSNPN and CDR2 SVGIG (reference sequence). The DNA of the CDR3 is TGTGCCTGGAGTAGATTAGCGGGAGTTAATGAGCAGTTCTTC. It encodes CAWSRLAGVNEQFF. The whole variable domain, remainder taken from reference TRBV30 and TRBJ2-1, is SQTIHQWPATLVQPVGSPLSLECTVEGTSNPNLYWYRQAAGRGLQLLFYSVGIGQISSEVPQNLSASRPQDRQFILSSKKLLLSDSGFYLCAWSRLAGVNEQFFGPGTRLTVL.

The chain recombines TRBV10-1 with TRBJ2-7, with TRBD1 identical over 8 bases. V lost 3 bases, J lost 6 bases, and 7 bases stayed unmatched. The CDR3 spans 14 residues. CDR1 is WNHNN and CDR2 is SYGVQD in the germline V gene (reference sequence). The CDR3 is CASSEVGQGGEQYF. The CDR3 coding sequence is TGCGCCAGCAGTGAAGTCGGACAGGGAGGCGAGCAGTACTTC.

The chain uses TRBV9 and TRBJ1-2; D possibly corresponds to TRBD1 (5 bases). The CDR3 has 14 residues. V was trimmed by 4 bases and J by 8 bases, leaving 18 bases between them. Germline assignment: CDR1 SGDLS and CDR2 YYNGEE. This chain's CDR3 is CASSPAGLVGGYTF. The CDR3 coding sequence is TGTGCCAGCAGCCCCGCGGGGCTAGTAGGAGGCTACACCTTC.

This clone was recorded a few times. V usage is TRBV5-1 and J usage is TRBJ1-4, with no clear D. The V gene's germline CDR1 is SGHRS and CDR2 YFSETQ. Trimming cost V 0 bases and J 0 bases, with 6 bases left between them. This CDR3 region has 15 residues. The DNA for the CDR3 is TGCGCCAGCAGCTTGGCTGCAGCAACTAATGAAAAACTGTTTTTT. It yields the protein CASSLAAATNEKLFF.

V is TRBV29-1 and J is TRBJ2-2, with D tentatively TRBD1 (5 bases). Germline V gene sequence: CDR1 SQVTM, CDR2 ANQGSEA. The V gene lost 6 bases and the J gene lost 6 bases, with 11 bases spanning the gap. CDR3 length: 12 amino acids. The CDR3 coding sequence is TGCAGCGTGTCTTGGGGCCCCGGGGAGCTGTTTTTT. As protein: CSVSWGPGELFF.

The CDR3 region has the DNA TGTGCCAGCAGCTATCCGGGACAGGGTAACTATGGCTACACCTTC. Amino acids: CASSYPGQGNYGYTF. The V call is TRBV7-9, the J call TRBJ1-2; 9 nucleotides match TRBD1. CDR1 and CDR2 from the germline V gene are SEHNR and FQNEAQ (reference sequence). This CDR3 has 15 residues. Trimming removed 4 bases from V and 1 base from J; junction bases left unmatched: 4.

The chain links TRBV6-6 to TRBJ1-6; a possible D gene is TRBD1 (5 bases). V shed 0 bases and J shed 8 bases, with 8 bases lying between them. This CDR3 is built from 14 residues. From germline, CDR1 is MNHNY and CDR2 SVGAGI (reference sequence). The CDR3 coding sequence is TGTGCCAGCAGTTACTCGATAGGGGATTCACCCCTCCACTTT. This encodes CASSYSIGDSPLHF.

This clone was seen just once. The chain uses TRBV19 and TRBJ1-5, with D unresolved. Trimming removed 7 bases at V and 6 bases at J, with 22 bases between. Germline values: CDR1 LNHDA, CDR2 SQIVND (reference sequence). There are 16 residues in the CDR3. CDR3: CASTNSQLRGGQPQHF. Written as DNA, the CDR3 is TGTGCCAGTACCAATAGTCAACTGCGGGGAGGTCAGCCCCAGCATTTT.